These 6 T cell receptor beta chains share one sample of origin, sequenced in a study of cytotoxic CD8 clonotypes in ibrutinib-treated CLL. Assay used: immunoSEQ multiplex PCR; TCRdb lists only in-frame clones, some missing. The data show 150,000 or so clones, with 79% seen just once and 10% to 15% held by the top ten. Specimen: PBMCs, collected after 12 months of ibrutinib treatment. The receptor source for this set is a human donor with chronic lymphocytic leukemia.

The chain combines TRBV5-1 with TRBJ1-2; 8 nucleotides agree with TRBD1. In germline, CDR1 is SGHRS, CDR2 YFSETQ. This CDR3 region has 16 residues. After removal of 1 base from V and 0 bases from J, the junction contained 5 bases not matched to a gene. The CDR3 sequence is CASSLTTGASNYGYTF. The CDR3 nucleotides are TGCGCCAGCAGCTTGACGACAGGGGCATCTAACTATGGCTACACCTTC.

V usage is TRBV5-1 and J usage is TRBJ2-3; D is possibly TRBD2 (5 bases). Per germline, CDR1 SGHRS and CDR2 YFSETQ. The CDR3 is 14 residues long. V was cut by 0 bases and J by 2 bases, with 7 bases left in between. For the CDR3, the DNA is TGCGCCAGCAGCTTGGCGGGATTCACAGATACGCAGTATTTT. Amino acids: CASSLAGFTDTQYF.

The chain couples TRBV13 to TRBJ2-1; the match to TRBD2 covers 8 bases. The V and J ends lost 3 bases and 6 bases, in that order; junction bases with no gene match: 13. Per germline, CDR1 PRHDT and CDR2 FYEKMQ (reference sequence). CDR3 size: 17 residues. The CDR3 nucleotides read TGTGCCAGCAGCTTCCCCCCCAGCGGGAGAGGGGGCAATGAGCAGTTCTTC. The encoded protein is CASSFPPSGRGGNEQFF.

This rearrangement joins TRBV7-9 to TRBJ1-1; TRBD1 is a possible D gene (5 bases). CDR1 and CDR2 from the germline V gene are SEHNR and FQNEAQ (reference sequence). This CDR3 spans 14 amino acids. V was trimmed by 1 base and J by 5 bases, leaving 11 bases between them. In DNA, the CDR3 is TGTGCCAGCAGCTTAGGGCAGGGTAATACTGAAGCTTTCTTT. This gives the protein CASSLGQGNTEAFF.

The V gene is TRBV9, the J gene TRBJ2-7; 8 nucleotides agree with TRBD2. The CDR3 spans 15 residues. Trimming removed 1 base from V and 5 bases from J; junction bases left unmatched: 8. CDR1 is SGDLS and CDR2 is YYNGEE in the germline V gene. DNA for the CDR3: TGTGCCAGCAGCGTATCCAGCGGGGGCAGCGACGAGCAGTACTTC. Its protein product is CASSVSSGGSDEQYF.

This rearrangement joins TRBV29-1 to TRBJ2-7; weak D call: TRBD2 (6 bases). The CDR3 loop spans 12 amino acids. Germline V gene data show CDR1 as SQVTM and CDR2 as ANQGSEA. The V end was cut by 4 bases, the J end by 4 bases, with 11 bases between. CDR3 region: CSVVGTFYEQYF. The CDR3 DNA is TGCAGCGTTGTGGGGACTTTTTACGAGCAGTACTTC.